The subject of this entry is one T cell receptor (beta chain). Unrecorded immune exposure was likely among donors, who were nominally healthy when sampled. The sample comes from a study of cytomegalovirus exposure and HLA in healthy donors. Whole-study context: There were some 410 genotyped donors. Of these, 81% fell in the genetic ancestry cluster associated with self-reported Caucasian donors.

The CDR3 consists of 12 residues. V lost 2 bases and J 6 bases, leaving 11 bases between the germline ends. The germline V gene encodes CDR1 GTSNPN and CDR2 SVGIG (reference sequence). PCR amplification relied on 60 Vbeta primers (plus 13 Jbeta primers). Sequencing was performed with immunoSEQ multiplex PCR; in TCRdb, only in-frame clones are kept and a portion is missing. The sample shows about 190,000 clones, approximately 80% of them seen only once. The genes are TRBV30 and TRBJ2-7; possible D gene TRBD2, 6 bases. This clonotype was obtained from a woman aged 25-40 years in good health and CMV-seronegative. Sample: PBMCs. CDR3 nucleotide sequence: TGTGCCTGGAGTCAGACTAGTTCCGAGCAGTACTTC. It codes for CAWSQTSSEQYF.